Below are 9 T cell receptor beta chains sequenced from a single sample in a study of T cell changes during pregnancy in multiple sclerosis. Only in-frame clones appear in the TCRdb table, and some are missing; sequencing was by immunoSEQ multiplex PCR. The table shows around 75,000 clones, with more than 80% occurring only once. The specimen comprised peripheral blood, sampled in the first trimester of pregnancy. These receptors came from a female donor in good health, enrolled as a control in a pregnancy study.

The V and J genes are TRBV19 and TRBJ1-1; D gene uncertain. The CDR3 is made up of 14 amino acids. V was clipped by 3 bases and J by 2 bases, with 10 bases between them. CDR1 is LNHDA and CDR2 is SQIVND in the germline V gene (reference sequence). The CDR3 DNA sequence: TGTGCCAGTAGTATTCTCCGGGGAAACACTGAAGCTTTCTTT. Protein: CASSILRGNTEAFF.

The chain carries TRBV5-8 and TRBJ2-1, with TRBD2 matching over 15 bases. This CDR3 comprises 18 residues. CDR1 and CDR2 from the germline V gene are SGHTS and YDEGEE. The V and J ends lost 4 bases and 10 bases, in that order; junction bases with no gene match: 15. The CDR3 DNA follows: TGTGCCAGCAGCCACGCTTATGGACTAGCGGGGGGGCCCAGGGAGCAGTTCTTC. This translates into CASSHAYGLAGGPREQFF.

This chain connects TRBV11-2 to TRBJ1-5; D uncertain. The CDR3 has 15 amino acids. V dropped 0 bases and J dropped 3 bases, with 9 bases sitting between them. In germline, CDR1 is SGHAT, CDR2 FQNNGV. In DNA form, the CDR3 reads TGTGCCAGCAGCTTAGACGGGGTGGTCAATCAGCCCCAGCATTTT. The encoded protein is CASSLDGVVNQPQHF.

This chain connects TRBV7-9 to TRBJ2-7; D might be TRBD2 (5 bases). The V end was cut by 4 bases, the J end by 11 bases, with 21 bases between. Germline values: CDR1 SEHNR, CDR2 FQNEAQ (reference sequence). This CDR3 contains 14 residues. Written as DNA, the CDR3 is TGTGCCAGCAGCTCAGTAGGTGTCCGGGCCGGGGAGTACTTC. Translated: CASSSVGVRAGEYF.

This chain joins TRBV18 and TRBJ2-3; TRBD1 agrees at 7 bases. This CDR3 is built from 16 residues. The germline CDR1 and CDR2 sequences are KGHSH and LQKENI. V was pared by 3 bases and J by 3 bases, with 9 bases of the junction left unmatched. CDR3 sequence: CASSPQDRVGTDTQYF. CDR3 in DNA: TGTGCCAGCTCACCCCAAGACAGGGTTGGTACAGATACGCAGTATTTT.

This chain joins TRBV27 and TRBJ1-6; D is ambiguous. This CDR3 spans 15 amino acids. Trimming took 5 bases from V and 5 from J, leaving 13 bases between them. The V gene's germline CDR1 is MNHEY and CDR2 SMNVEV (reference sequence). The chain's CDR3 is CASSPRGGNNSPLHF. CDR3 coding DNA: TGTGCCAGCAGTCCTAGAGGAGGGAATAATTCACCCCTCCACTTT.

V and J are TRBV10-2 and TRBJ2-7, with a tentative D call TRBD2 (5 bases). The germline CDR1 and CDR2 sequences are WSHSY and SAAADI. This CDR3 is built from 16 residues. V lost 1 base and J lost 0, with 13 bases in between. The CDR3 loop is CASSEYVGASSYEQYF. CDR3 nucleotides: TGCGCCAGCAGTGAGTATGTGGGAGCGAGCTCCTACGAGCAGTACTTC.

The chain recombines TRBV29-1 with TRBJ2-7; 7 bases map to TRBD1. V lost 7 bases and J lost 3; bases outside the gene matches: 6. The length of the CDR3 is 12 residues. Germline CDR1 SQVTM, CDR2 ANQGSEA. This CDR3 reads CSARDSLYEQYF. The CDR3 nucleotides are TGCAGCGCCCGGGACAGTCTCTACGAGCAGTACTTC.

The chain links TRBV19 to TRBJ2-5, with 9 bases identical to TRBD2. Looked up from germline, CDR1 is LNHDA and CDR2 is SQIVND (reference sequence). Germline trimming cut 5 bases from V and 3 bases from J; bases unmatched to any gene: 13. The CDR3 is 17 amino acids. CDR3 sequence: CASSPPVAGGTEETQYF. As DNA, the CDR3 is TGTGCCAGTAGTCCCCCTGTGGCGGGGGGGACCGAAGAGACCCAGTACTTC.